Below, one TCR beta chain is given with its context. What it binds is not known. This specimen comes from a study of glioma-infiltrating T cells. Amplification of TCR alpha and beta CDR3 regions from RNA used iRepertoire nested multiplex PCR. Input was 100-400 ng of tissue mRNA or PBMC total RNA. Each CDR3 protein gets one entry after TCRdb re-called the multiplex PCR reads with MiXCR. The top ten hold 20% of the sample, which has 150,000 or so distinct CDR3 sequences, 39% seen once. The germline V gene has CDR1 MNHNS and CDR2 SASEGT. The CDR3 extends over 14 amino acids. Trimming pared 8 bases from V and 0 bases from J, leaving 11 bases between. Study-wide findings and caveats: Non-neoplastic patients had below-expected tissue-blood divergence, while all gliomas exceeded expectation. Tissue and blood shared very few CDR3 sequences.

The receptor's source is a human donor with low-grade glioma or glioblastoma, undergoing nonglioma brain surgery, or in good health (not recorded which). What was sequenced was glioma tissue, nonneoplastic brain tissue, or PBMCs (not recorded which). The genes are TRBV6-1 and TRBJ1-5, with D possibly being TRBD1 (5 bases). CDR3 DNA: TGTGCCAGCGGGGACGGAATTAGCAATCAGCCCCAGCATTTT. This gives the protein CASGDGISNQPQHF.